This T cell receptor (beta chain) originates from a study of shared clonotypes between healthy human individuals. Notes on the study in general: Compared with clonotypes that all four donors shared, non-shared clonotypes had lower generation probabilities.

TCRdb keeps only in-frame clones here, not all; method: immunoSEQ multiplex PCR. The sample shows a few million clones, 85% to 95% of them seen only once. As to this clone: Its antigen is not identified.

This CDR3 is 15 amino acids long. Germline-derived CDR1 and CDR2 are SGHNT and YENEEA. Trimming removed 6 bases at V and 3 bases at J, with 16 bases between. Partitioning of CD4+ cells yielded a CD45RA+ naive subset and a CD45RA-negative memory subset. This clonotype was obtained from a man in his late teens or twenties in good health. Some clones in this sample may be carry-over from other donors' samples. Material: naive CD4+ T cells from PBMCs. Subset specified: CD45RA+ positively selected. The chain links TRBV11-3 to TRBJ2-3, with a tentative D call TRBD2 (5 bases). The CDR3 region has the DNA TGTGCCAGCAGTTCGACACGAGGCGGGACAGATACGCAGTATTTT. This translates into CASSSTRGGTDTQYF.